Listed below are T cell receptor beta chains from one sample, sequenced in a study of shared clonotypes between healthy human individuals. Sequencing used immunoSEQ multiplex PCR; TCRdb keeps in-frame clones, though not all of them. The table has a few million clones, approximately 95% seen once. Sequenced: naive CD4+ T cells from PBMCs. All receptors come from a man between 18 and 35 years old in good health. Some clones in this sample may be carry-over from other donors' samples. CDR3s include the opening cysteine and the closing phenylalanine or tryptophan. Each record gives: CDR3 DNA, CDR3 protein, V gene, D gene, clone size, J gene. The D gene is left open where the match is weak. Not every row has a clone size; where given, it reads once, few, many or a size class.

TGTGCCAGCAGCGTGCGGGATGAGCAGTTCTTC CASSVRDEQFF TRBV7-2 . . TRBJ2-1
TGTGCCAGCAGTCCCAGGGCCAAGGGTGAGCAGTTCTTC CASSPRAKGEQFF TRBV28 . . TRBJ2-1
TGTGCCACCAGCAGAGCCCGGCAGATACAGTTCTTC CATSRARQIQFF TRBV15 . once TRBJ2-1
TGTGCCAGTAGACAAACGGTATGGCGGACTGGAGATGAGCAGTTCTTC CASRQTVWRTGDEQFF TRBV19 . . TRBJ2-1
TGTGCCAGCAGCCAGGGGATCCCCCCCCGTGCAACTAATGAAAAACTGTTTTTT CASSQGIPPRATNEKLFF TRBV5-6 . once TRBJ1-4
TGCAGCGTTGGAAAAGACAGGTACACCGGGGAGCTGTTTTTT CSVGKDRYTGELFF TRBV29-1 . . TRBJ2-2
TGTGCCAGCAGCGCACCGGTTCGGACTAGCGGGCTCCGGGAGACCCAGTACTTC CASSAPVRTSGLRETQYF TRBV7-9 TRBD2 once TRBJ2-5
TGCGCCAGCAGCCCCCCGGCAGATACGCAGTATTTT CASSPPADTQYF TRBV5-1 . . TRBJ2-3
TGTGCCAGCAGCTTGGTTGCCAGGATAGAGGGCTACACCTTC CASSLVARIEGYTF TRBV5-5 . . TRBJ1-2
TGTGCCAGCCTCCGGCGGGGATACGAGCAGTACTTC CASLRRGYEQYF TRBV5-6 . . TRBJ2-7
TGTGCCAGCAGGTTGAGGGGAGCCGGAGGAAACACCATATATTTT CASRLRGAGGNTIYF TRBV28 . . TRBJ1-3
TGTGCCAGCACCGGGGGGGGAGCAGATACGCAGTATTTT CASTGGGADTQYF TRBV27 TRBD2 . TRBJ2-3
TGTGCCAGCAGGCGCGGACAGACCTCCTACGAGCAGTACTTC CASRRGQTSYEQYF TRBV6-5 . . TRBJ2-7
TGTGCCAGCTCCGGACCTTCTGGGGCCAACGTCCTGACTTTC CASSGPSGANVLTF TRBV7-9 . . TRBJ2-6
TGTGCCAGCAGCTTAGGACAGTACTACGAGCAGTACTTC CASSLGQYYEQYF TRBV7-2 . once TRBJ2-7
TGTGCCAGCAGCCAAGTGGTGGGGACAGGGAGCGGCTACACCTTC CASSQVVGTGSGYTF TRBV14 TRBD1 . TRBJ1-2
TGCGCCAGCAGCCTAGGACCTTCTGGGGCAACCTACGAGCAGTACTTC CASSLGPSGATYEQYF TRBV5-1 . . TRBJ2-7
TGTGCCAGCAGACTAGAACCAACGAACACTGAAGCTTTCTTT CASRLEPTNTEAFF TRBV6-5 . . TRBJ1-1
TGTGCCTGGAGTGGTCAGGGCCTAATGGTTGGAAAACTGTTTTTT CAWSGQGLMVGKLFF TRBV30 . once TRBJ1-4
TGTGCCTGGAGACTAGCGGGAGTCAATGAGCAGTTCTTC CAWRLAGVNEQFF TRBV30 TRBD2 . TRBJ2-1
TGTGCCAGCAGTTACGGTGACCCACCGAACACTGAAGCTTTCTTT CASSYGDPPNTEAFF TRBV6-5 . . TRBJ1-1
TGTGCCAGTAGTATAGGCCTTGGTGGCACTGAAGCTTTCTTT CASSIGLGGTEAFF TRBV19 . . TRBJ1-1
TGCGCCAGCAGCCAAGACCTGCGCAGGGTCCAAGAGACCCAGTACTTC CASSQDLRRVQETQYF TRBV4-1 . . TRBJ2-5